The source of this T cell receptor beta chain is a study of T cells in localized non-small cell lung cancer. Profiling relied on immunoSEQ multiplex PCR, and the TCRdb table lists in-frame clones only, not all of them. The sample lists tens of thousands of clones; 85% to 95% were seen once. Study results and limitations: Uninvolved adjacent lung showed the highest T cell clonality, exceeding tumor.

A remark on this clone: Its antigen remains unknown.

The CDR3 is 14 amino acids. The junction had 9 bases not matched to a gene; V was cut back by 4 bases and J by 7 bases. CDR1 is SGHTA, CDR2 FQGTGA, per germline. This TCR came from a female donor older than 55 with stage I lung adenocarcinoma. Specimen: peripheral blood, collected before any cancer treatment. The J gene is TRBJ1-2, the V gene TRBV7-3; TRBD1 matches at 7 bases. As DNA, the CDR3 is TGTGCCAGCAGCTCTGGGACAGCCACTGGTGGCTACACCTTC. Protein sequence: CASSSGTATGGYTF.